This T cell receptor (beta chain) emerged from a study of technical replicates of blood from a few donors. Assay used: immunoSEQ multiplex PCR; TCRdb lists only in-frame clones, some missing. The sample has about 82,000 clones, nearly 96% seen once. The CDR3 runs 13 residues. V was cut by 1 base and J by 5 bases, with 9 bases left in between. From germline, CDR1 is SGHAT and CDR2 FQNNGV. The chain couples TRBV11-2 to TRBJ2-7; D is undetermined. The sequenced sample consisted of T cells isolated from PBMCs. This clonotype originated in a human donor in good health. CDR3 sequence (DNA): TGTGCCAGCAGCTTAGGTGTGAGCGACGAGCAGTACTTC. Its translation is CASSLGVSDEQYF.